This passage covers 23 T cell receptor beta chains from one sample sequenced in a study of T cells expressing NK-cell markers. TCRdb re-called the 5' RACE reads and gives one entry per CDR3 protein, without DNA. The table lists 550,000 to 600,000 distinct CDR3 sequences. Sequenced input: blood T cells: a sorted CD56 or NKG2C T cell subset, CD4+ or CD8+ T cells, or bulk PBMC T cells (not recorded which). Every receptor here comes from a man aged 18 to 30 in good health.

V gene TRBV5-5 combines with J gene TRBJ2-1; TCRdb selects TRBD2, and the lack of DNA leaves this call unchecked. Germline CDR1 SGHKS, CDR2 YYEKEE (reference sequence). The CDR3 totals 17 residues. The chain's CDR3 is CASSFLAGGSSYNEQFF.

This rearrangement joins TRBV4-2 to TRBJ2-5; without DNA, the TCRdb call of TRBD1 cannot be checked. There are 17 residues in the CDR3. Germline CDR1 is LGHNA and CDR2 is YNFKEQ. The CDR3 spells CASSQERAGGDLETQYF.

The chain employs TRBV5-5 and TRBJ2-7; with no DNA, the TCRdb D assignment of TRBD1 cannot be verified. The CDR3 covers 15 residues. CDR1 SGHKS and CDR2 YYEKEE come from the germline V gene (reference sequence). The CDR3 here is CASSVPGQGTYEQYF.

The chain uses TRBV5-1 and TRBJ2-3; TCRdb gives TRBD2 as the D gene, but with no DNA this cannot be confirmed. The CDR3 extends over 17 amino acids. CDR1 is SGHRS, CDR2 YFSETQ, per germline. The CDR3 is CASSLTRAGSSTDTQYF.

The V call is TRBV2, the J call TRBJ2-7. This CDR3 is 11 amino acids long. CDR1 is SNHLY and CDR2 is FYNNEI in the germline V gene. The CDR3 is CASRKYYEQYF.

The chain carries TRBV5-1 and TRBJ1-4. The CDR3 is made up of 15 amino acids. CDR1 and CDR2 (germline): SGHRS, YFSETQ. This chain's CDR3 is CASSKEAGGNEKLFF.

The CDR3 is CASSLEASGISSYNEQFF. The chain employs TRBV5-6 and TRBJ2-1; TCRdb reports TRBD2, a call that lacks DNA to check it against. CDR3 length equals 18 residues. Germline V gives CDR1 SGHDT, CDR2 YYEEEE. The variable domain in full, with the rest retrieved from reference TRBV5-6 and TRBJ2-1, is DAGVTQSPTHLIKTRGQQVTLRCSPKSGHDTVSWYQQALGQGPQFIFQYYEEEERQRGNFPDRFSGHQFPNYSSELNVNALLLGDSALYLCASSLEASGISSYNEQFFGPGTRLTVL.

The chain carries TRBV27 and TRBJ1-5; the D gene TCRdb calls, TRBD1, cannot be checked with no DNA. From germline, CDR1 is MNHEY and CDR2 SMNVEV (reference sequence). The CDR3 is 15 amino acids. The CDR3 sequence: CASSLGQTFNQPQHF.

The chain recombines TRBV10-3 with TRBJ2-3. The germline gives CDR1 ENHRY, CDR2 SYGVKD. This CDR3 contains 13 residues. CDR3 loop: CAISGTAQDPQYF.

V usage is TRBV7-9 and J usage is TRBJ1-1; TCRdb proposes TRBD1, but this gene call is untestable without DNA. This CDR3 has 16 amino acids. Per germline, CDR1 SEHNR and CDR2 FQNEAQ (reference sequence). This CDR3 reads CASSLGGGPMNTEAFF.

The V gene is TRBV6-5, the J gene TRBJ2-2. CDR1 is MNHEY, CDR2 SVGAGI, per germline. This CDR3 is 11 amino acids long. The CDR3 region is CASRAAGELFF.

CDR3 in amino acids: CASSLEVGAANYGYTF. The V and J genes are TRBV5-1 and TRBJ1-2; TCRdb reports TRBD1, a call that lacks DNA to check it against. There are 16 residues in the CDR3. Looked up from germline, CDR1 is SGHRS and CDR2 is YFSETQ.

The chain has TRBV5-6 and TRBJ1-2. The germline V gene encodes CDR1 SGHDT and CDR2 YYEEEE. The CDR3 consists of 14 residues. The CDR3 region is CASSLGLNNYGYTF.

The chain couples TRBV6-1 to TRBJ2-3; the D gene TCRdb calls, TRBD1, cannot be checked with no DNA. This CDR3 is 16 amino acids long. Germline lookup yields CDR1 MNHNS and CDR2 SASEGT. This CDR3 is CASSPLWGKATDTQYF.

The V call is TRBV24-1, the J call TRBJ2-3. Germline-derived CDR1 and CDR2 are KGHDR and SFDVKD. This CDR3 has 15 amino acids. This CDR3 is CATSEPRQSTDTQYF.

The genes are TRBV29-1 and TRBJ2-3; absent DNA, TCRdb's TRBD2 call cannot be checked. The CDR3 is 14 amino acids. CDR1 and CDR2 (germline): SQVTM, ANQGSEA. The CDR3 protein is CSVDFAGGWDTQYF.

The CDR3 loop is CSGTRGRRTDTQYF. This chain links TRBV29-1 with TRBJ2-3; no DNA is available, so the TRBD1 call from TCRdb remains unchecked. CDR1 SQVTM and CDR2 ANQGSEA come from the germline V gene. This CDR3 has 14 amino acids.

The chain links TRBV12-3 or TRBV12-4 to TRBJ2-2. The CDR3 totals 14 residues. The CDR3 loop reads CASSFGHLDGELFF.

The chain employs TRBV5-8 and TRBJ2-7. Germline V lookup: CDR1 SGHTS, CDR2 YDEGEE. This CDR3 is 14 amino acids long. The CDR3 is CASSFYGQSYEQYF.

V gene TRBV25-1 combines with J gene TRBJ2-1; absent DNA, TCRdb's TRBD2 call cannot be checked. Germline assignment: CDR1 MGHDK and CDR2 SYGVNS. The CDR3 is made up of 14 amino acids. CDR3 region: CASSESGGRDEQFF.

This chain uses TRBV12-3 or TRBV12-4 with TRBJ2-1; there is no DNA to check the TCRdb D call of TRBD1. This CDR3 has 16 residues. This CDR3 is CASSSTTGGWGNEQFF.

The genes are TRBV29-1 and TRBJ1-5; TCRdb indicates TRBD1, and absent DNA this call remains unverified. This CDR3 has 14 residues. From germline, CDR1 is SQVTM and CDR2 ANQGSEA. The CDR3 spells CSVEDGQLGQPQHF.

CDR3 region: CAGLGGPRSYEQYF. The V call is TRBV6-4, the J call TRBJ2-7; without DNA, the TCRdb call of TRBD2 cannot be checked. Germline CDR1 reads MRHNA; CDR2 reads SNTAGT. The CDR3 extends over 14 amino acids.